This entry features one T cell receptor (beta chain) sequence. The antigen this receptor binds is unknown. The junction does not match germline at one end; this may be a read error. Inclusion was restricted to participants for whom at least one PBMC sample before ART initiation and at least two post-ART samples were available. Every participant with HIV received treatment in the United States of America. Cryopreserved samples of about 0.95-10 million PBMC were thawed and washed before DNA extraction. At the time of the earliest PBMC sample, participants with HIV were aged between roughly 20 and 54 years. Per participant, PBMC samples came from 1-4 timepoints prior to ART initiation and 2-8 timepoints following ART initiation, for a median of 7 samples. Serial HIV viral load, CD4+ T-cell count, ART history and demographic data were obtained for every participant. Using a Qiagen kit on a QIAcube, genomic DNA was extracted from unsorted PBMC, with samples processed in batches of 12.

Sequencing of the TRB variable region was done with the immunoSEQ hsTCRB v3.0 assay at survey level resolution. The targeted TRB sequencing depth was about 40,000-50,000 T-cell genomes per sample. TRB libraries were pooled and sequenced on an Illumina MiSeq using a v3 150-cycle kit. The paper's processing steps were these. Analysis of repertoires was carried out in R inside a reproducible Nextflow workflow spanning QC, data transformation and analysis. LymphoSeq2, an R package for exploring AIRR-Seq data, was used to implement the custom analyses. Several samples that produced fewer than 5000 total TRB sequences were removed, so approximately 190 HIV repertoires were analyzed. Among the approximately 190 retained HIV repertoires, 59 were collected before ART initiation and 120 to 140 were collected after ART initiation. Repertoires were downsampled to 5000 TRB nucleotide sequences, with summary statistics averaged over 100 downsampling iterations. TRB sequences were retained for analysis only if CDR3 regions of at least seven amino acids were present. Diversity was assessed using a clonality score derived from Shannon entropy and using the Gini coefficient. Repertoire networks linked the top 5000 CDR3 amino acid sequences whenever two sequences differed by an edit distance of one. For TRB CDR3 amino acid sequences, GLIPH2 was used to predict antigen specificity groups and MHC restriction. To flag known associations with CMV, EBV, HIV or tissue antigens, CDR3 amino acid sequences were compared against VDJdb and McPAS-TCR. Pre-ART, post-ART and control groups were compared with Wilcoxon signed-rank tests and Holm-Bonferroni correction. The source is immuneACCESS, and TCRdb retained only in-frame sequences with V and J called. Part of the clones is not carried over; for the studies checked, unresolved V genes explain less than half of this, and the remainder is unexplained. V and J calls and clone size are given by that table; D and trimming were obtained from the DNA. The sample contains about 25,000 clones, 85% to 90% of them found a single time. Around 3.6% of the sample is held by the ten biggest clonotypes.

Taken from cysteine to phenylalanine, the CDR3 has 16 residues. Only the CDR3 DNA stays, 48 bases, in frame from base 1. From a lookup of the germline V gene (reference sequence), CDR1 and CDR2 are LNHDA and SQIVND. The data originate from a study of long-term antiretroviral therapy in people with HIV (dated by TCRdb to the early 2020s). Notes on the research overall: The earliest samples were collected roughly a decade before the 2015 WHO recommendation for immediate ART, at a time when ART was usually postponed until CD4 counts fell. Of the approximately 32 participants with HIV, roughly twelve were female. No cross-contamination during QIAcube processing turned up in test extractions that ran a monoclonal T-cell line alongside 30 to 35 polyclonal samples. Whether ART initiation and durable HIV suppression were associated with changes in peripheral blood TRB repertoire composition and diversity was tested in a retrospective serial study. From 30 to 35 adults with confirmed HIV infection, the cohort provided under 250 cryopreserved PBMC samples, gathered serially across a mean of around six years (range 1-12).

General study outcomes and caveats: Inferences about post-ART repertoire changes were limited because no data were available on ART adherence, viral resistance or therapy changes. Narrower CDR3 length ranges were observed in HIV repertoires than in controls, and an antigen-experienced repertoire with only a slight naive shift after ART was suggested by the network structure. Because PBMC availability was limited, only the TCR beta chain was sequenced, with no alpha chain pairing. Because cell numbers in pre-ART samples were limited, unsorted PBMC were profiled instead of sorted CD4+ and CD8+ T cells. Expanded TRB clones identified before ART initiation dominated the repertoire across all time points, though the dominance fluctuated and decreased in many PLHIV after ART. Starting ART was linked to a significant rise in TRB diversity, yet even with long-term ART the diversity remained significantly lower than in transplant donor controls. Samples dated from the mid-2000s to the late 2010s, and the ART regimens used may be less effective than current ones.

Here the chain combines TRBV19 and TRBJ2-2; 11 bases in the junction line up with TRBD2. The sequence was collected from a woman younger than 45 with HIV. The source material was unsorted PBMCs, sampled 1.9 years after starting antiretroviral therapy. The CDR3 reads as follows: CASRIAGGPGTGELFF. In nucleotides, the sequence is TGTGCCAGTAGAATAGCGGGGGGGCCTGGCACCGGGGAGCTGTTTTTT.